One sample yielded the 12 T cell receptor beta chains listed below, sequenced in a study of cytomegalovirus exposure and HLA in healthy donors. PCR employed 60 Vbeta and 13 Jbeta primers. Assay used: immunoSEQ multiplex PCR; TCRdb lists only in-frame clones, some missing. The sample has some 180,000 clones, roughly 75% seen once. Sequenced input: PBMCs. The source is a woman in her 30s in good health and CMV-seronegative.

V is TRBV2 and J is TRBJ1-1; D may be TRBD1 (5 bases). V lost 3 bases and J lost 11, with 16 bases in between. CDR1 is SNHLY and CDR2 is FYNNEI in the germline V gene. The length of the CDR3 is 13 residues. CDR3 in DNA: TGTGCCAGCAGTGACCGTCAGGGAGGTTGGGCTTTCTTT. Protein sequence: CASSDRQGGWAFF.

The V call is TRBV12-1, the J call TRBJ2-1; TRBD2 is the table's D call, not checked against the DNA. TRBV12-1 is described as a pseudogene. The CDR3 sequence is 15 residues long. CDR3: CASSSSGSTYNEQFF. The CDR3 region has the DNA TGTGCCAGCAGCTCTAGCGGAAGTACCTACAATGAGCAGTTCTTC.

This clone was seen only once. DNA for the CDR3: TGTGCCTCCCCGGGACAGGGCGATTGGGAGCAGTACTTC. Protein product: CASPGQGDWEQYF. This chain connects TRBV30 to TRBJ2-7, with 9 bases aligning to TRBD1. Per the germline V gene, CDR1 is GTSNPN and CDR2 is SVGIG (reference sequence). The CDR3 extends over 13 amino acids. V lost 7 bases and J lost 7; bases outside the gene matches: 11.

This rearrangement joins TRBV5-1 to TRBJ2-7, with 8 bases aligning to TRBD2. V shed 0 bases and J 5 bases; nucleotides not matched to a gene: 4. CDR3 size: 14 residues. The germline CDR1 and CDR2 sequences are SGHRS and YFSETQ. CDR3 in amino acids: CASSLAGTRDEQYF. The CDR3 bases are TGCGCCAGCAGCTTGGCCGGGACTAGGGACGAGCAGTACTTC. The whole variable domain, remainder taken from reference TRBV5-1 and TRBJ2-7, is KAGVTQTPRYLIKTRGQQVTLSCSPISGHRSVSWYQQTPGQGLQFLFEYFSETQRNKGNFPGRFSGRQFSNSRSEMNVSTLELGDSALYLCASSLAGTRDEQYFGPGTRLTVT.

A single count supports this clone. The genes are TRBV2 and TRBJ1-1; TRBD1 might be the D (6 bases). The germline CDR1 and CDR2 sequences are SNHLY and FYNNEI. V lost 2 bases to trimming and J lost 3 bases, with 13 bases between them. The CDR3 is 15 residues long. The CDR3 sequence is CASSETRGAYTEAFF. CDR3 DNA sequence: TGTGCCAGCAGTGAAACTCGGGGGGCATACACTGAAGCTTTCTTT. Full variable domain (missing parts from reference TRBV2 and TRBJ1-1): EPEVTQTPSHQVTQMGQEVILRCVPISNHLYFYWYRQILGQKVEFLVSFYNNEISEKSEIFDDQFSVERPDGSNFTLKIRSTKLEDSAMYFCASSETRGAYTEAFFGQGTRLTVV.

A remark on this clone: One end of the junction fails to match germline, which may point to a read error. The chain's CDR3 is CASSLTGSGYHF. The CDR3 DNA is TGTGCCAGCAGCTTAACGGGTTCAGGGTACCATTTT. The chain links TRBV7-3 to TRBJ1-4, with D maybe TRBD1 (5 bases). CDR1 and CDR2 from the germline V gene are SGHTA and FQGTGA. This CDR3 has 12 amino acids.

J is TRBJ2-7 and V is TRBV7-2; D possibly corresponds to TRBD2 (6 bases). CDR1 is SGHTA and CDR2 is FQGNSA in the germline V gene. The CDR3 consists of 17 residues. V lost 2 bases to trimming and J lost 3 bases, with 20 bases between them. The chain's CDR3 is CASSLYTGAPMVYEQYF. For the CDR3, the DNA is TGTGCCAGCAGCTTATATACGGGAGCCCCGATGGTCTACGAGCAGTACTTC.

CDR3 nucleotide sequence: TGTGCCAGCAGCTCCCTAATTCGAGCGGGGTCCACAGATACGCAGTATTTT. It translates to CASSSLIRAGSTDTQYF. V and J are TRBV13 and TRBJ2-3, with 7 nucleotides matching TRBD2. The V gene's germline CDR1 is PRHDT and CDR2 FYEKMQ (reference sequence). The CDR3 has 17 amino acids. Losses at the gene ends were 4 bases for V and 2 bases for J; bases not matched to a gene: 12.

This chain links TRBV6-5 with TRBJ1-1; a weak D match, TRBD1 (5 bases). V was clipped by 4 bases and J by 4 bases, with 13 bases between them. Germline V lookup: CDR1 MNHEY, CDR2 SVGAGI. The CDR3 has 14 amino acids. CDR3 DNA: TGTGCCAGCAGTTGGACCCGGGGGGGCACTGAAGCTTTCTTT. It yields the protein CASSWTRGGTEAFF.

J is TRBJ1-1 and V is TRBV30; a possible D gene is TRBD1 (6 bases). V dropped 8 bases and J dropped 5 bases, with 24 bases sitting between them. The CDR3 runs 15 residues. Germline V gene lookup returns CDR1 GTSNPN and CDR2 SVGIG (reference sequence). CDR3: CAGTVGDTLWTEAFF. The DNA for the CDR3 is TGTGCCGGTACGGTGGGGGACACCCTATGGACTGAAGCTTTCTTT.

This rearrangement joins TRBV7-8 to TRBJ2-5, with D unclear. Germline V gene data show CDR1 as SGHVS and CDR2 as FQNEAQ. Trimming took off 4 bases at V and 5 bases at J, with 8 bases between the two ends. The CDR3 is made up of 12 amino acids. CDR3 sequence: CASSSPRETQYF. CDR3 sequence (DNA): TGTGCCAGCAGCTCCCCGAGGGAGACCCAGTACTTC.

This clone was found a few times. The rearrangement uses TRBV12-5 and TRBJ2-7; D ambiguous. Between the trimmed V and J ends, which lost 3 bases and 2 bases, there was a span of 8 bases. Germline assignment: CDR1 LGHNT and CDR2 FRNRAP. There are 13 residues in the CDR3. DNA of the CDR3: TGTGCTAGTGGTTTTCAGGAAGCCTACGAGCAGTACTTC. Translated, it gives CASGFQEAYEQYF.